This paragraph reports one T cell receptor (beta chain). Antigen specificity is unknown. Both 60 Vbeta primers and 13 Jbeta primers went into the PCR. Original processing notes: As a later analysis found, there were 70 million to 80 million unique TCR beta chains, of which approximately 10 million were shared. Data came from immunoSEQ multiplex PCR; TCRdb stores just in-frame clones and leaves some out. Clonal size and the V and J genes are those of that table, whereas D and trimming came from the DNA. Its table lists some 51,000 clones. The data were taken from a study of cytomegalovirus exposure and HLA in healthy donors. The wider study: Early release data held about 85 million unique TCRs from HLA-typed donors.

Broader study findings: A further, later analysis showed that HLA-associated TCR beta chains (compared with equally common others) were more clonally expanded. V- and J-gene trimming in TCR beta was tied to a missense DCLRE1C variant by an analysis performed later.

Source material: PBMCs. This receptor was obtained from a man over 45 in good health and CMV-seropositive.

The CDR3 nucleotides read TGCGCCAGCAGCCCCATGGACAGTTTGAACACTGAAGCTTTCTTT. Translation gives CASSPMDSLNTEAFF. The genes are TRBV5-1 and TRBJ1-1, with TRBD1 as a possible D gene (6 bases). V shed 4 bases and J shed 0 bases, with 13 bases lying between them. Germline V gene lookup returns CDR1 SGHRS and CDR2 YFSETQ. The CDR3 contains 15 residues.